This passage covers 27 T cell receptor beta chains from one sample sequenced in a study of shared T cell receptors in the human thymus. Libraries were prepared by immunoSEQ multiplex PCR; TCRdb keeps only in-frame clonotypes and omits some of them. The sample yields fewer than 700,000 clones, roughly 88% seen once. The same sample was also used in a study of human thymus T cells.

Sample: thymocytes. These receptor sequences come from a boy less than two years old with a congenital heart defect.

The chain employs TRBV15 and TRBJ2-5; D not resolved. The CDR3 consists of 13 residues. Trimming stripped 3 bases from V and 4 bases from J, with 9 bases between. Germline-derived CDR1 and CDR2 are LNHNV and YYDKDF (reference sequence). In DNA, the CDR3 is TGTGCCACCAGCAGGGCCCACAGAGAGACCCAGTACTTC. Translation: CATSRAHRETQYF.

The V gene is TRBV7-2, the J gene TRBJ2-7; possible D gene TRBD2, 7 bases. The CDR3 has 15 amino acids. Germline CDR1 and CDR2: SGHTA and FQGNSA. The V gene lost 4 bases and the J gene lost 4 bases, with 17 bases spanning the gap. The CDR3, as DNA: TGTGCCAGCAGCTCTCTAAATGGGGGGGCTTACGAGCAGTACTTC. Amino acid sequence: CASSSLNGGAYEQYF.

The J gene is TRBJ1-5, the V gene TRBV27; weak D call: TRBD1 (5 bases). V shed 0 bases and J shed 0 bases, with 9 bases lying between them. Germline V gene sequence: CDR1 MNHEY, CDR2 SMNVEV (reference sequence). This CDR3 is 16 amino acids long. This CDR3 is CASSLSQDYSNQPQHF. CDR3 DNA sequence: TGTGCCAGCAGTTTATCACAGGATTATAGCAATCAGCCCCAGCATTTT.

The rearrangement links TRBV11-2 to TRBJ2-2, with D maybe TRBD1 (5 bases). V lost 1 base to trimming and J lost 4 bases, with 7 bases between them. The CDR3 covers 14 residues. Germline V gives CDR1 SGHAT, CDR2 FQNNGV. In DNA form, the CDR3 reads TGTGCCAGCAGCTTAGGACAGTTCACCGGGGAGCTGTTTTTT. It codes for CASSLGQFTGELFF. Drawing the rest from reference TRBV11-2 and TRBJ2-2, the complete variable domain is EAGVAQSPRYKIIEKRQSVAFWCNPISGHATLYWYQQILGQGPKLLIQFQNNGVVDDSQLPKDRFSAERLKGVDSTLKIQPAKLEDSAVYLCASSLGQFTGELFFGEGSRLTVL.

Points on this clone: This specimen includes other DNA sequences encoding the same CDR3. This chain connects TRBV5-1 to TRBJ2-5; weak D call: TRBD1 (6 bases). The CDR3 is 13 residues long. From germline, CDR1 is SGHRS and CDR2 YFSETQ. V lost 0 bases and J 3 bases, leaving 6 bases between the germline ends. The CDR3 here is CASSLEGEETQYF. CDR3 bases: TGCGCCAGCAGCTTGGAGGGGGAAGAGACCCAGTACTTC.

In its sample, this clone was seen a few times. The rearrangement links TRBV5-1 to TRBJ2-7, with a weak D call TRBD2 (7 bases). The CDR3 sequence is 12 residues long. V was cut by 4 bases and J by 12 bases, with 17 bases left in between. Germline lookup yields CDR1 SGHRS and CDR2 YFSETQ. The CDR3 DNA sequence: TGCGCCAGCAGCGGAACTAGTCGGGGGGCGTACTTC. Protein product: CASSGTSRGAYF.

The chain links TRBV28 to TRBJ2-2; no clear D gene. CDR1 is MDHEN and CDR2 is SYDVKM in the germline V gene. The CDR3 is 15 amino acids. Trimming took 3 bases from V and 1 from J, leaving 9 bases between them. In DNA form, the CDR3 reads TGTGCCAGCAGTTTCCCGGTCGTGAACACCGGGGAGCTGTTTTTT. Protein: CASSFPVVNTGELFF.

J is TRBJ2-4 and V is TRBV15; 9 nucleotides line up with TRBD2. Per the germline V gene, CDR1 is LNHNV and CDR2 is YYDKDF (reference sequence). The CDR3 contains 17 residues. V shed 3 bases, J shed 0 bases, and the junction held 6 bases outside the gene matches. The CDR3 nucleotides are TGTGCCACCAGCAGGTACCTAGCGGGACGAGCCAAAAACATTCAGTACTTC. This sequence encodes CATSRYLAGRAKNIQYF.

The J gene is TRBJ1-1, the V gene TRBV28; a weak D match, TRBD1 (6 bases). Germline CDR1 reads MDHEN; CDR2 reads SYDVKM. Trimming took 1 base from V and 1 from J, leaving 10 bases between them. The CDR3 extends over 15 amino acids. CDR3: CASSLSGVENTEAFF. Here the CDR3 DNA reads TGTGCCAGCAGTTTATCAGGGGTAGAGAACACTGAAGCTTTCTTT.

This clone came up once. This chain joins TRBV9 and TRBJ1-2, with 8 bases aligning to TRBD1. Germline CDR1 and CDR2: SGDLS and YYNGEE. The CDR3 loop spans 16 amino acids. V lost 0 bases, J lost 4 bases, and 8 bases stayed unmatched. The CDR3 here is CASSVGAGGAVYGYTF. The CDR3 DNA sequence: TGTGCCAGCAGCGTAGGGGCAGGGGGCGCCGTCTATGGCTACACCTTC.

The V gene is TRBV6-1, the J gene TRBJ2-1; a possible D gene is TRBD2 (5 bases). The germline V gene encodes CDR1 MNHNS and CDR2 SASEGT. The CDR3 spans 16 residues. V lost 4 bases and J 2 bases, leaving 15 bases between the germline ends. The CDR3, as DNA: TGTGCCAGCAGTGGGTATGAGGGTAGCCCCTACAATGAGCAGTTCTTC. Translated: CASSGYEGSPYNEQFF.

The rearrangement joins TRBV7-9 to TRBJ2-7; 10 bases match TRBD1. The CDR3 has 14 residues. The trim removed 1 base at V and 5 bases at J, leaving 2 bases unmatched. Germline CDR1 reads SEHNR; CDR2 reads FQNEAQ (reference sequence). The CDR3 loop is CASSLGGTGDEQYF. The CDR3 bases are TGTGCCAGCAGCTTAGGAGGGACAGGGGACGAGCAGTACTTC.

CDR3 sequence reads: CATHYEQYF. CDR3 in DNA: TGTGCCACCCACTACGAGCAGTACTTC. The chain uses TRBV6-4 and TRBJ2-5; D call uncertain. The J call may be incorrect, as the DNA end agrees better with TRBJ2-7. The length of the CDR3 is 9 residues. Germline loops: CDR1 MRHNA, CDR2 SNTAGT.

This clone has a single count. This chain joins TRBV29-1 and TRBJ2-7; 16 bases line up with TRBD2. V shed 6 bases, J shed 6 bases, and the junction held 11 bases outside the gene matches. CDR1 and CDR2 from the germline V gene are SQVTM and ANQGSEA. This CDR3 spans 16 amino acids. CDR3 residues: CSVLPGLAGGPREQYF. For the CDR3, the DNA is TGCAGCGTGCTACCGGGACTAGCGGGAGGGCCGCGCGAGCAGTACTTC.

CDR3 loop: CATSPFRGPMGNEQFF. For the CDR3, the DNA is TGTGCCACCTCTCCTTTTAGGGGGCCGATGGGCAATGAGCAGTTCTTC. The chain recombines TRBV15 with TRBJ2-1; 7 nucleotides match TRBD1. CDR1 is LNHNV and CDR2 is YYDKDF in the germline V gene (reference sequence). CDR3 length: 16 amino acids. With V trimmed by 8 bases and J by 6 bases, 16 bases remained unmatched.

V is TRBV7-9 and J is TRBJ1-1; no definite D call. The length of the CDR3 is 12 residues. The V and J ends lost 2 bases and 7 bases respectively, with 8 bases between them. Germline CDR1 reads SEHNR; CDR2 reads FQNEAQ (reference sequence). The CDR3 sequence is CASSLPGHEAFF. CDR3 in DNA: TGTGCCAGCAGCTTACCGGGTCATGAAGCTTTCTTT.

J is TRBJ1-2 and V is TRBV6-5, with 8 bases matching TRBD1. This CDR3 is 14 amino acids long. Germline CDR1 and CDR2: MNHEY and SVGAGI. The J segment lost 6 bases and the V segment lost 6 bases, leaving 9 bases of the junction unmatched. DNA of the CDR3: TGTGCCAGCAGCCCCAGGACAGGGACGGATGGCTACACCTTC. This sequence encodes CASSPRTGTDGYTF.

This rearrangement joins TRBV7-6 to TRBJ1-5, with 7 bases lining up with TRBD1. The V gene end was trimmed by 5 bases and the J gene end by 2 bases; junction bases not matched to a gene: 3. Germline V gene data show CDR1 as SGHVS and CDR2 as FNYEAQ. The CDR3 is 14 residues long. Written as DNA, the CDR3 is TGTGCCAGCAGCCTAGACAGGGGCAATCAGCCCCAGCATTTT. Translating it yields CASSLDRGNQPQHF.

The table lists this clone with a count of one. The V call is TRBV30, the J call TRBJ2-7; 9 bases map to TRBD1. The V and J ends lost 3 bases and 3 bases, in that order; junction bases with no gene match: 6. Germline CDR1 GTSNPN, CDR2 SVGIG (reference sequence). This CDR3 comprises 14 residues. CDR3 nucleotide sequence: TGTGCCTGGAGCTACAGGGGGCATCACTACGAGCAGTACTTC. This encodes CAWSYRGHHYEQYF.

The rearrangement links TRBV7-9 to TRBJ2-5; TRBD2 might be the D (6 bases). The CDR3 is 13 residues long. The germline gives CDR1 SEHNR, CDR2 FQNEAQ (reference sequence). V gave up 5 bases and J gave up 2 bases, with 9 bases separating them. The CDR3 region has the DNA TGTGCCAGCAGCGCGGGACTGCAAGAGACCCAGTACTTC. Translation: CASSAGLQETQYF.

The chain joins TRBV4-2 to TRBJ1-1; TRBD1 aligns across 8 bases. Trimming took 2 bases from V and 3 from J; bases not matched to a gene: 5. Per the germline V gene, CDR1 is LGHNA and CDR2 is YNFKEQ. This CDR3 has 15 residues. As DNA, the CDR3 is TGTGCCAGCAGCCAACACCCGGGACAGGACACTGAAGCTTTCTTT. Translation: CASSQHPGQDTEAFF.

The chain combines TRBV27 with TRBJ2-2; TRBD2 matches 9 bases. Germline CDR1 reads MNHEY; CDR2 reads SMNVEV (reference sequence). The CDR3 spans 16 residues. V shed 3 bases, J shed 1 base, and the junction held 3 bases outside the gene matches. The CDR3 DNA reads TGTGCCAGCAGTTTCGGGCGGGAGGGGAACACCGGGGAGCTGTTTTTT. Protein product: CASSFGREGNTGELFF.

The chain employs TRBV7-7 and TRBJ2-2; D is uncertain. Germline V gives CDR1 SSHAT, CDR2 FNYEAQ (reference sequence). There are 15 residues in the CDR3. Trimming stripped 2 bases from V and 6 bases from J, with 13 bases between. CDR3 nucleotide sequence: TGTGCCAGCAGCTTATCGGGTTCGGTGTCCGGGGAGCTGTTTTTT. Translated: CASSLSGSVSGELFF.

This clone occurred once. The chain is built from TRBV14 and TRBJ1-1, with D possibly being TRBD1 (5 bases). Trimming pared 4 bases from V and 6 bases from J, leaving 18 bases between. Germline V CDR1 and CDR2: SGHDN, FVKESK. The CDR3 is made up of 15 amino acids. Here the CDR3 DNA reads TGTGCCAGCAGCCTCGAAGGGGCGCGGGGGTCTGAAGCTTTCTTT. Its protein product is CASSLEGARGSEAFF.

CDR3 DNA sequence: TGCGCCAGCAGCCAAGGCGCGGGGTGGGTCTCCAAGACGAACACTGAAGCTTTCTTT. This encodes CASSQGAGWVSKTNTEAFF. The V gene is TRBV4-1, the J gene TRBJ1-1, with D unresolved. In germline, CDR1 is MGHRA, CDR2 YSYEKL. There are 19 residues in the CDR3. The V end lost 1 base, the J end lost 1 base, and 22 bases lay between the germline ends.

The chain recombines TRBV2 with TRBJ2-3; D ambiguous. Germline CDR1 SNHLY, CDR2 FYNNEI. Trimming stripped 7 bases from V and 7 bases from J, with 3 bases between. The CDR3 consists of 9 residues. In nucleotides, the CDR3 is TGTGCCAGCATTAATACGCAGTATTTT. Residues: CASINTQYF.

This sequence joins TRBV15 and TRBJ1-4, with TRBD1 matching over 8 bases. CDR3 length: 14 amino acids. V lost 1 base, J lost 8 bases, and 3 bases stayed unmatched. Germline V gene lookup returns CDR1 LNHNV and CDR2 YYDKDF (reference sequence). As DNA, the CDR3 is TGTGCCACCAGCAGAGGCAGGGGGCTCGAAAAACTGTTTTTT. Its translation: CATSRGRGLEKLFF.